The rows below give T cell receptor beta chains drawn from one sample of a study of blood T cell repertoires in COVID-19. Method: immunoSEQ multiplex PCR; TCRdb's copy keeps in-frame clones and lacks some. In the table there are roughly 290,000 clones, approximately 90% of which are singletons. Specimen: PBMCs or T cells enriched from blood (not recorded which). The receptors shown here come from a woman aged 40 to 55 who had recovered from COVID-19. Each CDR3 is given with its conserved first and last residue. D genes are given only for firm matches.

>.|TRBV28|TRBJ1-2
CASSLLGRDYGYTF
>.|TRBV30|TRBJ2-1
CAWSEQASSYNEQFF
>.|TRBV24-1|TRBJ2-2
CATSLAGTGELFF
>.|TRBV11-2|TRBJ2-3
CASSSADTQYF
>.|TRBV20-1|TRBJ2-7
CSAELGQYF
>.|TRBV7-9|TRBJ1-3
CASPIFTSSGNTIYF
>TRBD2|TRBV4-3|TRBJ2-2
CASSQKVAGGTTGELFF
>TRBD2|TRBV4-3|TRBJ2-2
CASSDSGAYTGELFF
>.|TRBV19|TRBJ1-5
CASSMTNRPLNQPQHF
>TRBD2|TRBV2|TRBJ2-5
CARTSAHQYQETQYF
>.|TRBV5-4|TRBJ1-5
CASSLVKEEDQPQHF
>.|TRBV3-1/TRBV3-2|TRBJ2-7
CASSRSRQSREQYF
>TRBD2|TRBV6-5|TRBJ2-7
CASSPSGPYEQYF
>.|TRBV6-5|TRBJ1-6
CASSFLNSPLHF
>.|TRBV27|TRBJ1-5
CASSLAGGADNQPQHF
>TRBD1|TRBV10-3|TRBJ2-7
CAIRGQGQDEQYF
>.|TRBV5-4|TRBJ1-4
CASSLEQGEKLFF
>.|TRBV4-3|TRBJ2-2
CASSQDLVGDGAGELFF
>TRBD2|TRBV4-2|TRBJ2-3
CASSQGTSGSGSTDTQYF
>.|TRBV5-4|TRBJ2-6
CASSLGLRQAHSGANVLTF
>.|TRBV4-1|TRBJ2-3
CASSQEAPVERDTQYF
>.|TRBV24-1|TRBJ2-3
CATCGAGETDTQYF
>TRBD1|TRBV6-5|TRBJ1-5
CASIEQGNINQPQHF
>TRBD2|TRBV7-2|TRBJ2-3
CASSLRLAGSTDTQYF
>.|TRBV28|TRBJ1-4
CASSVQGLNNEKLFF
>TRBD2|TRBV6-5|TRBJ2-7
CASILAWGEGAEQYF
>TRBD2|TRBV18|.
CASSPGLAGGYNEQFF
>.|TRBV7-2|TRBJ2-7
CASSLAWAAEQYF
>.|TRBV28|TRBJ1-5
CASRGLGDRNQPQHF
>TRBD2|TRBV29-1|TRBJ2-3
CSVGSGMSTDTQYF
>.|TRBV30|TRBJ1-5
CASGVGHYSNQPQHF
>TRBD2|TRBV10-3|TRBJ2-2
CAISGGGRASGELFF
>.|TRBV30|TRBJ1-2
CAWRGWGVVEGYTF
>.|TRBV19|TRBJ1-4
CASSRTDTPEKLFF
>TRBD1|TRBV11-3|TRBJ1-1
CASSLGDRPTEAFF
>TRBD2|TRBV10-3|TRBJ2-1
CAIRGLADNEQFF
>.|TRBV18|TRBJ1-2
CASSLNYGYTF
>.|TRBV2|TRBJ1-5
CASSRMTGDQPQHF
>.|TRBV11-2|TRBJ2-6
CASSQWGVVAGANVLTF
>TRBD1|TRBV23-1|TRBJ1-5
CASSQSRGRGPGNQPQHF
>TRBD2|TRBV5-4|TRBJ2-5
CASSRTSGAQETQYF
>TRBD1|TRBV5-4|TRBJ2-7
CASSSKTPGQGAWEQYF